A single sample is the source of the 10 T cell receptor beta chains below, sequenced in a study of shared clonotypes between healthy human individuals. Data came from immunoSEQ multiplex PCR; TCRdb stores just in-frame clones and leaves some out. The sample consists of roughly 1,500,000 clones, approximately 98.5% of them appearing once. Sample: naive CD4+ T cells sorted from blood. Subset: CD45RA+ positively selected. These receptors were obtained from a man aged 30-40 years in good health.

This clone was recorded only once. The V and J genes are TRBV7-2 and TRBJ1-1; TRBD1 is a possible D gene (6 bases). Deletions cut 5 bases from V and 1 base from J, with 14 bases between. CDR1 is SGHTA and CDR2 is FQGNSA in the germline V gene. CDR3 length: 15 amino acids. Here the CDR3 reads CASSRGHRGNTEAFF. The CDR3 DNA sequence: TGTGCCAGCAGCCGGGGACACCGAGGGAACACTGAAGCTTTCTTT.

In this sample, this clone turned up once. V and J are TRBV7-2 and TRBJ1-2; 10 nucleotides align to TRBD1. The CDR3 covers 18 residues. The V gene end was trimmed by 0 bases and the J gene end by 3 bases; junction bases not matched to a gene: 10. Germline lookup yields CDR1 SGHTA and CDR2 FQGNSA. The CDR3 loop reads CASSLAGTGALSDYGYTF. DNA of the CDR3: TGTGCCAGCAGCTTAGCAGGGACAGGGGCTCTTTCTGACTATGGCTACACCTTC.

The gene calls are TRBV2 and TRBJ2-5; 7 bases align to TRBD2. Germline lookup yields CDR1 SNHLY and CDR2 FYNNEI. The CDR3 is 14 amino acids. After removal of 3 bases from V and 6 bases from J, the junction contained 7 bases not matched to a gene. This CDR3 is CASSDGRDLKTQYF. CDR3 DNA sequence: TGTGCCAGCAGTGATGGGAGGGACCTTAAGACCCAGTACTTC.

This clone came up once. V is TRBV6-1 and J is TRBJ2-5, with TRBD1 as a possible D gene (6 bases). The germline V and J ends were trimmed by 6 bases and 1 base, with 15 bases remaining between them. Germline V lookup: CDR1 MNHNS, CDR2 SASEGT. There are 15 residues in the CDR3. The CDR3 sequence is CASSLNRAAQETQYF. The DNA of the CDR3 is TGTGCCAGCAGCTTGAACAGGGCTGCCCAAGAGACCCAGTACTTC.

This chain uses TRBV5-6 with TRBJ1-5; TRBD1 aligns across 7 bases. In germline, CDR1 is SGHDT, CDR2 YYEEEE. Trimming took 2 bases from V and 7 from J; bases not matched to a gene: 9. The length of the CDR3 is 15 residues. CDR3 sequence reads: CASSFTGDRGQPQHF. DNA for the CDR3: TGTGCCAGCAGCTTTACAGGGGACCGTGGGCAGCCCCAGCATTTT.

V usage is TRBV11-1 and J usage is TRBJ1-2; TRBD1 might be the D (6 bases). The CDR3 contains 14 residues. Germline CDR1 is SGHAT and CDR2 is FQDESV (reference sequence). V lost 1 base and J 3 bases, leaving 9 bases between the germline ends. DNA for the CDR3: TGTGCCAGCAGCTTAGGAAACAGGGACTATGGCTACACCTTC. Its translation is CASSLGNRDYGYTF.

The chain is built from TRBV11-3 and TRBJ1-5, with D hard to call. Trimming cost V 5 bases and J 6 bases, with 17 bases left between them. There are 15 residues in the CDR3. From germline, CDR1 is SGHNT and CDR2 YENEEA. The CDR3, as DNA: TGTGCCAGCAGCCCCAGCGGGGTTTCGGGTCAGCCCCAGCATTTT. Translated: CASSPSGVSGQPQHF. Full variable domain (missing parts from reference TRBV11-3 and TRBJ1-5): EAGVVQSPRYKIIEKKQPVAFWCNPISGHNTLYWYLQNLGQGPELLIRYENEEAVDDSQLPKDRFSAERLKGVDSTLKIQPAELGDSAVYLCASSPSGVSGQPQHFGDGTRLSIL.

The chain uses TRBV7-2 and TRBJ2-7; the match to TRBD1 covers 9 bases. Looked up from germline, CDR1 is SGHTA and CDR2 is FQGNSA. Trimming at V came to 4 bases and at J to 5 bases, leaving 6 bases not matched to a gene. There are 14 residues in the CDR3. CDR3 nucleotides: TGTGCCAGCAGCTGGGACAGGGCACGCCACGAGCAGTACTTC. Its translation: CASSWDRARHEQYF.

The V and J genes are TRBV4-1 and TRBJ2-3; D possibly uses TRBD1 or TRBD2 (6 bases each). CDR1 is MGHRA and CDR2 is YSYEKL in the germline V gene. V lost 0 bases to trimming and J lost 1 base, with 14 bases between them. The CDR3 covers 17 residues. DNA for the CDR3: TGCGCCAGCAGCCAAGATCAGGCGGAGGGGGGCACAGATACGCAGTATTTT. Translated: CASSQDQAEGGTDTQYF.

This clone was seen just once. The genes are TRBV14 and TRBJ2-5; unclear D gene. CDR1 is SGHDN and CDR2 is FVKESK in the germline V gene. V was shortened by 1 base and J by 4 bases, with 10 bases between the two germline ends. This CDR3 contains 14 residues. The CDR3 DNA follows: TGTGCCAGCAGCCAAGTTTCGGGCGGAGAGACCCAGTACTTC. This codes for CASSQVSGGETQYF.